The 27 T cell receptor beta chains below were found in one sample sequenced in a study of T-cell memory formation after mild COVID-19. TCRdb re-derived calls from the 5' RACE reads in MiXCR, one entry per CDR3 protein. The sample yields just over 350,000 distinct CDR3 sequences, approximately 15% seen once. Source material: PBMCs or a T cell subset sorted from them (not recorded which). These receptors came from a man aged 18 to 30 who had mild COVID-19 (a few samples of this study predate the infection). Cell type and time point are not known.

In its sample, this clonotype was seen once. The genes are TRBV7-7 and TRBJ2-7; no firm D call. CDR1 is SSHAT and CDR2 is FNYEAQ in the germline V gene (reference sequence). The CDR3 has 13 amino acids. V was trimmed by 4 bases and J by 3 bases, leaving 10 bases between them. The CDR3 coding sequence is TGTGCCAGCAGCTCAGGACGGAACTACGAGCAGTACTTC. Protein sequence: CASSSGRNYEQYF.

The J gene is TRBJ2-1, the V gene TRBV12-5; 8 bases map to TRBD2. Looked up from germline, CDR1 is LGHNT and CDR2 is FRNRAP. V was clipped by 0 bases and J by 0 bases; unmatched bases: 4. This CDR3 spans 17 amino acids. The CDR3 is CASGLVSGGHSYNEQFF. CDR3 coding DNA: TGTGCTAGTGGTTTGGTAAGCGGGGGCCACTCCTACAATGAGCAGTTCTTC.

This clonotype was counted a few times. At one end, the junction sequence differs from germline, possibly due to a read error. This chain links TRBV7-7 with TRBJ2-1; 12 bases are shared with TRBD1. Germline lookup yields CDR1 SSHAT and CDR2 FNYEAQ (reference sequence). The CDR3 consists of 15 residues. CDR3 coding DNA: TGTGCTAGCAGCTCTTGGGGGACAGGGGGCGATGAGCAGTTCTTC. Protein sequence: CASSSWGTGGDEQFF.

This clonotype was counted once. The chain has TRBV19 and TRBJ2-1; TRBD2 aligns across 12 bases. Germline assignment: CDR1 LNHDA and CDR2 SQIVND (reference sequence). The CDR3 has 18 residues. V lost 6 bases, J lost 4 bases, and 13 bases stayed unmatched. This CDR3 is CASRTTSGGDNRYNEQFF. DNA for the CDR3: TGTGCCAGTAGGACGACTAGCGGGGGAGATAACCGATACAATGAGCAGTTCTTC.

This chain joins TRBV19 and TRBJ2-3; 11 bases match TRBD2. CDR3 length: 17 amino acids. Germline V gives CDR1 LNHDA, CDR2 SQIVND (reference sequence). The junction had 6 bases not matched to a gene; V was cut back by 0 bases and J by 4 bases. CDR3 bases: TGTGCCAGTAGTATAGATTCCCCGGGACTAGCGGCAGATACGCAGTATTTT. Translated, it gives CASSIDSPGLAADTQYF.

The rearrangement links TRBV4-3 to TRBJ2-3, with TRBD2 identical over 9 bases. Per the germline V gene, CDR1 is LGHNA and CDR2 is YSLEER. V lost 1 base, J lost 2 bases, and 1 base stayed unmatched. This CDR3 contains 15 residues. CDR3 in amino acids: CASSQASGDTDTQYF. CDR3 nucleotides: TGCGCCAGCAGCCAAGCTAGCGGGGACACAGATACGCAGTATTTT.

V usage is TRBV6-5 and J usage is TRBJ2-5; the D gene is possibly TRBD2 (5 bases). Between the trimmed V and J ends, which lost 2 bases and 5 bases, there was a span of 12 bases. Per germline, CDR1 MNHEY and CDR2 SVGAGI. The CDR3 is 14 residues long. CDR3 DNA sequence: TGTGCCAGCAGTTACCAGGCGGGTGGGGAGACCCAGTACTTC. Encoded protein: CASSYQAGGETQYF.

This clonotype has only a few counts. The rearrangement joins TRBV25-1 to TRBJ2-1; D is perhaps TRBD2 (6 bases). Deletions cut 4 bases from V and 5 bases from J, with 21 bases between. The CDR3 is 17 amino acids. CDR1 and CDR2 from the germline V gene are MGHDK and SYGVNS. Here the CDR3 DNA reads TGTGCCAGCAGTGGTGTGAATTGGGTTCGGGGGAACAATGAGCAGTTCTTC. Residues: CASSGVNWVRGNNEQFF.

This clonotype showed up just a few times. The chain has TRBV29-1 and TRBJ1-2, with no clear D. CDR3 length equals 13 residues. V was trimmed by 7 bases and J by 4 bases, leaving 16 bases between them. Per the germline V gene, CDR1 is SQVTM and CDR2 is ANQGSEA. The CDR3 nucleotides are TGCAGCGCCCACGAGGGAGCGGGCTATGGCTACACCTTC. This sequence encodes CSAHEGAGYGYTF.

The chain combines TRBV3-1 with TRBJ2-3; possibly TRBD2 for D (6 bases). This CDR3 is 16 amino acids long. Germline CDR1 is LGHDT and CDR2 is YNNKEL (reference sequence). Trimming removed 0 bases at V and 0 bases at J, with 10 bases between. CDR3 DNA sequence: TGTGCCAGCAGCCAAGATCTAGCGACTAGCACAGATACGCAGTATTTT. Its protein product is CASSQDLATSTDTQYF.

V and J are TRBV6-5 and TRBJ2-4, with 13 positions matching TRBD2. Germline loops: CDR1 MNHEY, CDR2 SVGAGI. V gave up 4 bases and J gave up 1 base; unmatched junction bases: 7. The CDR3 extends over 18 amino acids. The CDR3 protein is CASSLTSGGFGAKNIQYF. CDR3 coding DNA: TGTGCCAGCAGTTTGACTAGCGGGGGGTTTGGGGCCAAAAACATTCAGTACTTC.

The rearrangement links TRBV27 to TRBJ2-5, with TRBD2 matching 9 bases. CDR1 and CDR2 (germline): MNHEY, SMNVEV (reference sequence). The CDR3 has 15 residues. V was clipped by 5 bases and J by 5 bases; unmatched bases: 9. The CDR3 sequence: CASSPNSGGPETQYF. In DNA form, the CDR3 reads TGTGCCAGCAGTCCGAACAGCGGGGGGCCTGAGACCCAGTACTTC.

V is TRBV30 and J is TRBJ1-2; D remains ambiguous. CDR1 is GTSNPN, CDR2 SVGIG, per germline (reference sequence). The V and J ends lost 0 bases and 5 bases respectively, with 7 bases between them. The CDR3 totals 12 residues. DNA of the CDR3: TGTGCCTGGAGTGTACACGGTTATGGCTACACCTTC. Protein: CAWSVHGYGYTF.

This clonotype turned up a few times. This rearrangement joins TRBV3-1 to TRBJ2-5; possibly TRBD2 for D (6 bases). The V gene lost 6 bases and the J gene lost 2 bases, with 13 bases spanning the gap. Per germline, CDR1 LGHDT and CDR2 YNNKEL (reference sequence). The CDR3 has 14 residues. Written as DNA, the CDR3 is TGTGCCAGCAGTCAGGACTATATTCAAGAGACCCAGTACTTC. Its translation: CASSQDYIQETQYF.

The chain couples TRBV4-3 to TRBJ2-3, with TRBD1 as a possible D gene (6 bases). Per the germline V gene, CDR1 is LGHNA and CDR2 is YSLEER. Trimming cost V 5 bases and J 6 bases, with 18 bases left between them. CDR3 length: 15 amino acids. The CDR3 coding sequence is TGCGCCAGCAGCTACCTTGGGACACCCGGGGATACGCAGTATTTT. Translated, it gives CASSYLGTPGDTQYF.

This clonotype has more than one count but fewer than ten. The genes are TRBV7-2 and TRBJ1-1; D unclear. CDR3 length: 11 residues. Germline CDR1 is SGHTA and CDR2 is FQGNSA. Trimming stripped 6 bases from V and 5 bases from J, with 7 bases between. CDR3 sequence reads: CASRPQTEAFF. CDR3 coding DNA: TGTGCCAGCAGACCACAAACTGAAGCTTTCTTT.

This clonotype was detected ten times or more. The gene calls are TRBV12-3 or TRBV12-4 and TRBJ1-4; D gene ambiguous. Trimming cost V 7 bases and J 3 bases, with 9 bases left between them. CDR3 length: 13 amino acids. CDR3 nucleotides: TGTGCCAGCAAAATCGGGGCTAATGAAAAACTGTTTTTT. Translating it yields CASKIGANEKLFF.

The sample holds a few counts of this clonotype. The rearrangement uses TRBV11-2 and TRBJ2-6; D is undetermined. Germline loops: CDR1 SGHAT, CDR2 FQNNGV. The germline V and J ends were trimmed by 6 bases and 4 bases, with 13 bases remaining between them. The CDR3 is 15 amino acids. In nucleotides, the CDR3 is TGTGCCAGCAGTTTTGGGCGTGGGGGGGCCAACGTCCTGACTTTC. Translation gives CASSFGRGGANVLTF.

This clonotype was observed a few times. This chain uses TRBV10-3 with TRBJ2-7, with unresolved D. Germline V CDR1 and CDR2: ENHRY, SYGVKD. Trimming stripped 2 bases from V and 1 base from J, with 6 bases between. This CDR3 contains 13 residues. The CDR3, as DNA: TGTGCCATCAGTGAGCAGGAGTCCTACGAGCAGTACTTC. Translating gives CAISEQESYEQYF.

The chain employs TRBV6-2 or TRBV6-3 and TRBJ2-1; D call uncertain. The CDR3 contains 15 residues. Germline V gene sequence: CDR1 MNHEY, CDR2 SVGEGT. V lost 2 bases and J lost 9, with 17 bases in between. CDR3 protein: CASSYEDPPIGEQFF. For the CDR3, the DNA is TGTGCCAGCAGTTACGAGGACCCGCCGATTGGTGAGCAGTTCTTC.

This clonotype was observed a handful of times. The chain has TRBV25-1 and TRBJ1-1; D is uncertain. The V end lost 1 base, the J end lost 0 bases, and 9 bases lay between the germline ends. CDR3 length: 15 amino acids. Germline V CDR1 and CDR2: MGHDK, SYGVNS. The CDR3 coding sequence is TGTGCCAGCAGTGAATCTCTCTTAGTGAACACTGAAGCTTTCTTT. As protein: CASSESLLVNTEAFF.

The genes are TRBV30 and TRBJ1-6; D ambiguous. V was trimmed by 5 bases and J by 7 bases, leaving 12 bases between them. Germline values: CDR1 GTSNPN, CDR2 SVGIG (reference sequence). The length of the CDR3 is 13 residues. Here the CDR3 reads CAWGVIGNSPLHF. The CDR3 DNA reads as TGTGCCTGGGGGGTTATTGGGAATTCACCCCTCCACTTT.

The chain is built from TRBV4-3 and TRBJ2-7; D not resolved. Germline V gene lookup returns CDR1 LGHNA and CDR2 YSLEER. V was shortened by 0 bases and J by 5 bases, with 14 bases between the two germline ends. The CDR3 runs to 15 residues. CDR3 residues: CASSQDLVEQNEQYF. In nucleotides, the CDR3 is TGCGCCAGCAGCCAAGATTTGGTGGAACAGAACGAGCAGTACTTC.

V usage is TRBV12-3 or TRBV12-4 and J usage is TRBJ2-4, with 9 bases that match TRBD1. The CDR3 runs 13 residues. V trimming: 6 bases; J trimming: 9 bases; junction bases outside the gene matches: 6. The CDR3 bases are TGTGCCAGCAGCGGGACAGGGCAAGCCATTCAGTACTTC. Its protein product is CASSGTGQAIQYF.

V is TRBV23-1 and J is TRBJ2-1; D may be TRBD2 (6 bases). TRBV23-1 is an ORF, and what it does is uncertain. The CDR3 runs to 16 residues. Trimming took 4 bases from V and 0 from J, leaving 13 bases between them. This CDR3 reads CASSLRELSSYNEQFF. In DNA form, the CDR3 reads TGCGCCAGCAGTCTCCGGGAGTTAAGCTCCTACAATGAGCAGTTCTTC.

The table lists this clonotype with a count of one. This chain uses TRBV4-1 with TRBJ2-5; 11 bases are a match to TRBD2. Germline lookup yields CDR1 MGHRA and CDR2 YSYEKL. This CDR3 spans 15 amino acids. V trimming: 1 base; J trimming: 5 bases; junction bases outside the gene matches: 3. The CDR3 sequence is CASSQVLAGVETQYF. The CDR3 bases are TGCGCCAGCAGCCAAGTACTAGCGGGGGTCGAGACCCAGTACTTC.

This clonotype has only a few counts. The chain is built from TRBV5-5 and TRBJ1-2; no definite D call. The germline V and J ends were trimmed by 0 bases and 2 bases, with 11 bases remaining between them. The CDR3 runs 15 residues. Germline V gene data show CDR1 as SGHKS and CDR2 as YYEKEE (reference sequence). The CDR3 DNA sequence: TGTGCCAGCAGCTTGGTACAATCACCCAACTATGGCTACACCTTC. Translating it yields CASSLVQSPNYGYTF.